Presented here are 21 T cell receptor beta chains from one specimen sequenced in a study of cytomegalovirus exposure and HLA in healthy donors. A multiplex PCR was run with 60 Vbeta primers and 13 Jbeta primers. The assay was immunoSEQ multiplex PCR, and TCRdb's table has in-frame clones only and misses some. The specimen's table records around 200,000 clones. The sample was PBMCs. These receptor sequences come from a girl aged 2-9 years in good health and CMV-seropositive.

The chain joins TRBV18 to TRBJ2-1; 10 bases match TRBD2. This CDR3 spans 14 amino acids. The V and J ends lost 5 bases and 5 bases, in that order; junction bases with no gene match: 3. Germline V gene lookup returns CDR1 KGHSH and CDR2 LQKENI. The DNA for the CDR3 is TGTGCCAGCTCAAGCCTAGCGGGGGACAATGAGCAGTTCTTC. Its translation is CASSSLAGDNEQFF.

The V and J genes are TRBV7-6 and TRBJ2-1; TRBD2 is a possible D gene (5 bases). Germline V gene lookup returns CDR1 SGHVS and CDR2 FNYEAQ. Trimming took 1 base from V and 9 from J, leaving 10 bases between them. The CDR3 has 13 amino acids. DNA of the CDR3: TGTGCCAGCAGCTTAGGGAACGGGGTTGAGCAGTTCTTC. This gives the protein CASSLGNGVEQFF.

The J gene is TRBJ2-6, the V gene TRBV5-1, with D maybe TRBD1 (6 bases). This CDR3 region has 18 residues. Germline V gene lookup returns CDR1 SGHRS and CDR2 YFSETQ. The V end was cut by 3 bases, the J end by 0 bases, with 16 bases between. The CDR3: CASSSVPGHLSGANVLTF. As DNA, the CDR3 is TGCGCCAGCAGCTCCGTCCCGGGACACCTCTCTGGGGCCAACGTCCTGACTTTC.

The chain recombines TRBV20-1 with TRBJ1-5; no reliable D call. V gave up 1 base and J gave up 5 bases, with 3 bases separating them. The germline V gene has CDR1 DFQATT and CDR2 SNEGSKA (reference sequence). This CDR3 is built from 11 residues. The CDR3 sequence: CSARGDQPQHF. CDR3 sequence (DNA): TGCAGTGCTAGAGGAGATCAGCCCCAGCATTTT.

This chain joins TRBV4-1 and TRBJ2-1; 9 bases are shared with TRBD2. Looked up from germline, CDR1 is MGHRA and CDR2 is YSYEKL. After removal of 1 base from V and 2 bases from J, the junction contained 3 bases not matched to a gene. The CDR3 spans 16 residues. The CDR3 DNA follows: TGCGCCAGCAGCCAAGCAATAGCGGGAGCCTACAATGAGCAGTTCTTC. Translation: CASSQAIAGAYNEQFF.

The chain employs TRBV5-1 and TRBJ1-2; TRBD1 agrees at 12 bases. The J segment lost 8 bases and the V segment lost 4 bases, leaving 6 bases of the junction unmatched. Germline values: CDR1 SGHRS, CDR2 YFSETQ. This CDR3 is built from 14 residues. CDR3 bases: TGCGCCAGCAGCACCGGGACAGGGGGCCGGGGCTACACCTTC. It encodes CASSTGTGGRGYTF.

The V gene is TRBV4-2, the J gene TRBJ2-3; 13 nucleotides align to TRBD2. CDR1 and CDR2 (germline): LGHNA, YNFKEQ. The CDR3 totals 17 residues. Germline trimming cut 2 bases from V and 4 bases from J; bases unmatched to any gene: 6. The CDR3 DNA is TGTGCCAGCAGCCAATACACTAGCGGGAGGGGTGCAGATACGCAGTATTTT. This encodes CASSQYTSGRGADTQYF.

The chain uses TRBV7-9 and TRBJ1-2; D is unresolved. There are 15 residues in the CDR3. V was cut by 1 base and J by 6 bases, with 15 bases left in between. Germline CDR1 and CDR2: SEHNR and FQNEAQ (reference sequence). CDR3 DNA: TGTGCCAGCAGCTTAGTGATCCAGGTGGATAATGGCTACACCTTC. This encodes CASSLVIQVDNGYTF.

V is TRBV5-1 and J is TRBJ2-1, with D possibly TRBD2 on 8 matching bases. CDR1 SGHRS and CDR2 YFSETQ come from the germline V gene. V was clipped by 2 bases and J by 4 bases, with 22 bases between them. The CDR3 is 18 residues long. The CDR3 DNA follows: TGCGCCAGCAGCTTCCCCAGGGGGGGTAGCGGGAATTACAATGAGCAGTTCTTC. It translates to CASSFPRGGSGNYNEQFF.

This rearrangement joins TRBV28 to TRBJ2-1, with 9 bases aligning to TRBD2. V trimming: 5 bases; J trimming: 8 bases; junction bases outside the gene matches: 22. Germline assignment: CDR1 MDHEN and CDR2 SYDVKM. The CDR3 length is 19 residues. The CDR3 region has the DNA TGTGCCAGCAGTAACCTTAGGGGTAGCGGGAGATTAGGATCCTATGAGCAGTTCTTC. This codes for CASSNLRGSGRLGSYEQFF.

This chain joins TRBV6-5 and TRBJ2-1, with 9 bases that match TRBD2. Looked up from germline, CDR1 is MNHEY and CDR2 is SVGAGI. This CDR3 has 14 amino acids. The V gene end was trimmed by 6 bases and the J gene end by 9 bases; junction bases not matched to a gene: 9. The CDR3 is CASSRNSGSGEQFF. The CDR3 DNA reads TGTGCCAGCAGCCGAAATAGCGGGAGTGGTGAGCAGTTCTTC.

The chain joins TRBV5-1 to TRBJ2-1, with 9 bases fitting TRBD1. CDR1 is SGHRS, CDR2 YFSETQ, per germline. V shed 2 bases and J 7 bases; nucleotides not matched to a gene: 7. The CDR3 runs 15 residues. The CDR3 DNA reads TGCGCCAGCAGCTTTTCAGGACAGGGGATTAATGAGCAGTTCTTC. This encodes CASSFSGQGINEQFF. Full variable domain (remainder filled in from reference TRBV5-1 and TRBJ2-1): KAGVTQTPRYLIKTRGQQVTLSCSPISGHRSVSWYQQTPGQGLQFLFEYFSETQRNKGNFPGRFSGRQFSNSRSEMNVSTLELGDSALYLCASSFSGQGINEQFFGPGTRLTVL.

This chain joins TRBV4-2 and TRBJ1-1; D unresolved. The CDR3 loop spans 17 amino acids. CDR1 and CDR2 (germline): LGHNA, YNFKEQ. Trimming left V 0 bases short and J 0 bases short, with 14 bases between. CDR3 sequence: CASSQDSGDRMNTEAFF. DNA of the CDR3: TGTGCCAGCAGCCAAGATAGCGGGGATCGAATGAACACTGAAGCTTTCTTT.

CDR3: CASSFVTGTGLTEAFF. CDR3 nucleotide sequence: TGTGCCAGCAGTTTCGTCACCGGGACAGGGCTGACTGAAGCTTTCTTT. The chain joins TRBV27 to TRBJ1-1; 9 bases align to TRBD1. The CDR3 runs to 16 residues. V dropped 3 bases and J dropped 5; count of bases not matched to a gene: 10. Germline lookup yields CDR1 MNHEY and CDR2 SMNVEV (reference sequence).

The chain joins TRBV6-1 to TRBJ2-3; D unclear. The length of the CDR3 is 12 residues. Deletions cut 7 bases from V and 4 bases from J, with 9 bases between. CDR1 is MNHNS and CDR2 is SASEGT in the germline V gene. Written as DNA, the CDR3 is TGTGCCAGCAAGCTAGATGCAGATACGCAGTATTTT. Amino acids: CASKLDADTQYF.

This sequence joins TRBV25-1 and TRBJ2-1; 8 bases agree with TRBD2. With V trimmed by 0 bases and J by 8 bases, 12 bases remained unmatched. The CDR3 spans 17 residues. Germline V CDR1 and CDR2: MGHDK, SYGVNS. The CDR3 here is CASSEYLVSGMGDEQFF. In DNA, the CDR3 is TGTGCCAGCAGTGAATATCTGGTTAGCGGGATGGGCGATGAGCAGTTCTTC.

Of note for this clone: The junction departs from germline at one end; a sequencing error may be responsible. The chain recombines TRBV4-1 with TRBJ1-1; D not resolved. The CDR3 loop spans 14 amino acids. Germline values: CDR1 MGHRA, CDR2 YSYEKL. The CDR3 DNA reads as TGCGCCAACAGCCAAGCAGACACAACCCTTGAAGCTTTCTTT. As protein: CANSQADTTLEAFF.

Comments on this clone: Other DNA sequences in the sample encode the same CDR3. This chain joins TRBV30 and TRBJ1-2; the D gene is possibly TRBD1 (6 bases). V was shortened by 2 bases and J by 4 bases, with 11 bases between the two germline ends. This CDR3 has 13 residues. CDR1 GTSNPN and CDR2 SVGIG come from the germline V gene (reference sequence). CDR3 in amino acids: CAWSQQGSYGYTF. The CDR3 coding sequence is TGTGCCTGGAGTCAACAGGGCTCCTATGGCTACACCTTC.

The chain joins TRBV30 to TRBJ1-5, with D hard to call. Per the germline V gene, CDR1 is GTSNPN and CDR2 is SVGIG (reference sequence). Trimming took off 1 base at V and 11 bases at J, with 15 bases between the two ends. There are 13 residues in the CDR3. The CDR3 here is CAWSGGRREAQHF. DNA of the CDR3: TGTGCCTGGAGTGGAGGGCGAAGGGAGGCCCAGCATTTT.

CDR3 in DNA: TGTGCCAGCAGGAGGGACTCTTTGCGGACATCGAACACCGGGGAGCTGTTTTTT. Protein: CASRRDSLRTSNTGELFF. The V call is TRBV2, the J call TRBJ2-2; maybe TRBD2 (6 bases). Trimming took off 6 bases at V and 0 bases at J, with 20 bases between the two ends. The CDR3 length is 18 residues. Germline V gives CDR1 SNHLY, CDR2 FYNNEI.

Regarding this clone: This sample also contains other DNA sequences that code for the same CDR3. The rearrangement joins TRBV5-6 to TRBJ2-3, with 11 nucleotides matching TRBD2. There are 16 residues in the CDR3. Per germline, CDR1 SGHDT and CDR2 YYEEEE. V was pared by 0 bases and J by 4 bases, with 4 bases of the junction left unmatched. CDR3 residues: CASSLGLAGGPDTQYF. CDR3 DNA: TGTGCCAGCAGCTTGGGGCTAGCGGGAGGCCCAGATACGCAGTATTTT.